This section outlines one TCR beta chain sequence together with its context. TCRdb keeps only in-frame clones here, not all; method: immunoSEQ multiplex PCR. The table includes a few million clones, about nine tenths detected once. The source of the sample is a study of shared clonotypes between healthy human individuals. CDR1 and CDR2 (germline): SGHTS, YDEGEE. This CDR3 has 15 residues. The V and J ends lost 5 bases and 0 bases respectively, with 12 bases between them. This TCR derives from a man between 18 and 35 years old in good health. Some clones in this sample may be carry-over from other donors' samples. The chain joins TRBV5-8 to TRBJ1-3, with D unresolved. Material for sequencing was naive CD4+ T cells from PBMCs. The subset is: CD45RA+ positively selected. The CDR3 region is CASSPGSSSGNTIYF. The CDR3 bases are TGTGCCAGCAGTCCTGGGTCCAGCTCTGGAAACACCATATATTTT.